The table lists the clone carrying this TCR beta chain with a few counts. This sample was included in a study of T cell repertoires in cytomegalovirus infection. Study background: CMV infection together with matching HLA type was indicated by public TCR beta signatures.

Germline-derived CDR1 and CDR2 are MNHNS and SASEGT. V was cut by 2 bases and J by 1 base, with 12 bases left in between. The CDR3 has 16 amino acids. MiXCR was run by TCRdb on the reads, yielding one entry per CDR3 protein. This sample has around 740,000 distinct CDR3 sequences, with 35% found just once. V and J are TRBV6-1 and TRBJ2-4; no reliable D call. The receptor was derived from a human donor in good health (CMV status not recorded). Some clones in this sample may be carry-over from other donors' samples. Sequencing used PBMCs. CDR3 region: CASSEFVGGAKNIQYF. In nucleotides, the CDR3 is TGTGCCAGCAGTGAATTTGTTGGTGGGGCCAAAAACATTCAGTACTTC.